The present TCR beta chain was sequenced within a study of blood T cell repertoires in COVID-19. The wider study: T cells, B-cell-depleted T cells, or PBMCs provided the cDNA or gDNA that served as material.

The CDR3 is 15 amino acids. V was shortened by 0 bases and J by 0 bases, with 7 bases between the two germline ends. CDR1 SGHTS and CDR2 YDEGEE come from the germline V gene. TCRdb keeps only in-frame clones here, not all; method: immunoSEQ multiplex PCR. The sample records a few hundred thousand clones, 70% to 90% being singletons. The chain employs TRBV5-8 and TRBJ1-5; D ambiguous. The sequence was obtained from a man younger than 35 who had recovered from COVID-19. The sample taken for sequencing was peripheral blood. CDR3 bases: TGTGCCAGCAGCTTGGGAGGGAATAGCAATCAGCCCCAGCATTTT. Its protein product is CASSLGGNSNQPQHF.